The clone carrying this T cell receptor beta chain was seen a few times. This sample is part of a study of blood T cell repertoires in COVID-19. Study-level information: Samples representing acute and convalescent COVID-19 were sourced from the United States, Italy and Spain. T cells, B-cell-depleted T cells, or PBMCs supplied cDNA or gDNA.

Under the authors' procedure: Amplification of reference gene primers provided the estimated nucleated cell counts. Repertoires were generated with immunoSEQ multiplex PCR, while TCRdb's copy carries only in-frame clones and drops some. Clonal size and the V and J genes are those of that table, whereas D and trimming came from the DNA. The repertoire consists of 88,000 or so clones, with 85% occurring once and the leading ten covering 3.5% to 4%. Sequencing was done on a sample of peripheral blood. The TCR comes from a man aged 55 to 69 with acute or convalescent COVID-19.

The CDR3 region is CASRAQGEQFF. CDR3 DNA sequence: TGTGCCAGTAGAGCCCAGGGTGAGCAGTTCTTC. The V gene is TRBV19, the J gene TRBJ2-1; TRBD1 might be the D (5 bases). Germline V gene lookup returns CDR1 LNHDA and CDR2 SQIVND (reference sequence). The CDR3 contains 11 residues. The V gene lost 6 bases and the J gene lost 9 bases, with 9 bases spanning the gap.